The present TCR beta chain was sequenced within a study of blood T cell repertoires in COVID-19. Study-level information: T cells, B-cell-depleted T cells, or PBMCs provided the cDNA or gDNA that served as material.

The authors' processing: Amplifying reference gene primers gave estimates of nucleated cell counts. This table comes from immunoSEQ multiplex PCR, and its TCRdb copy is limited to in-frame clones, with some not included. V, J and clone size derive from that table, while D and trimming were established from the DNA sequence. The table lists roughly 150,000 clones, more than 60% of them singletons. In germline, CDR1 is SGHRS, CDR2 YFSETQ. V lost 0 bases and J 6 bases, leaving 9 bases between the germline ends. The CDR3 length is 14 residues. The sample comprised peripheral blood. The receptor's source is a man aged 55-75 years with acute or convalescent COVID-19. The chain couples TRBV5-1 to TRBJ1-4, with TRBD1 as a possible D gene (5 bases). The DNA of the CDR3 is TGCGCCAGCAGCTTGGGACAGTCCTATGAAAAACTGTTTTTT. Its protein product is CASSLGQSYEKLFF. Together with reference TRBV5-1 and TRBJ1-4, the CDR3 gives the full variable domain: KAGVTQTPRYLIKTRGQQVTLSCSPISGHRSVSWYQQTPGQGLQFLFEYFSETQRNKGNFPGRFSGRQFSNSRSEMNVSTLELGDSALYLCASSLGQSYEKLFFGSGTQLSVL.